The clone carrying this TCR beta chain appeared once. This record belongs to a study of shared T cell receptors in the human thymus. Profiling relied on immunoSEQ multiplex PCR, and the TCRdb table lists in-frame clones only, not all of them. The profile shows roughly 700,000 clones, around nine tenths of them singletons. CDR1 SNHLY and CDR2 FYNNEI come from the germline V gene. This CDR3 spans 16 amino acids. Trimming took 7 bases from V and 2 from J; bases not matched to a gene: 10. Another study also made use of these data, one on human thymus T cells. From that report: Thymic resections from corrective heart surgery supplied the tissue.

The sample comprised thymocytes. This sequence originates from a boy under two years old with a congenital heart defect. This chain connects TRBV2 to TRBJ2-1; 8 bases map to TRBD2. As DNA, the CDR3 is TGTGCCAGCACCTCATCGGGAGGGCGTACCTACAATGAGCAGTTCTTC. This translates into CASTSSGGRTYNEQFF.